These 32 T cell receptor beta chains share one sample of origin, sequenced in a study of shared clonotypes between healthy human individuals. Profiled with immunoSEQ multiplex PCR; TCRdb holds only in-frame clones, not every one. The data hold roughly 1,000,000 clones, with around 82% observed a single time. The sample comprised memory CD4+ T cells from PBMCs. Regarding subset: CD45RA-negative fraction. The receptors here all came from a man aged 18 to 29 in good health. Some clones in this sample may be carry-over from other donors' samples.

In DNA form, the CDR3 reads TGTGCCAGCAGCTCATACGAAGAGACCCAGTACTTC. This codes for CASSSYEETQYF. This rearrangement joins TRBV7-9 to TRBJ2-5; D is ambiguous. V dropped 4 bases and J dropped 3 bases, with 6 bases sitting between them. This CDR3 is 12 amino acids long. Per the germline V gene, CDR1 is SEHNR and CDR2 is FQNEAQ (reference sequence).

This clone was detected only a few times. This chain uses TRBV10-3 with TRBJ2-7; possibly TRBD2 for D (7 bases). CDR1 is ENHRY and CDR2 is SYGVKD in the germline V gene. Trimming removed 7 bases at V and 3 bases at J, with 16 bases between. The CDR3 sequence is 14 residues long. The CDR3 region is CAITPGGGYYEQYF. Written as DNA, the CDR3 is TGTGCCATCACCCCTGGGGGGGGCTACTACGAGCAGTACTTC.

V gene TRBV7-3 combines with J gene TRBJ2-3; D unresolved. Germline CDR1 SGHTA, CDR2 FQGTGA. Trimming removed 6 bases at V and 5 bases at J, with 12 bases between. The CDR3 has 13 residues. CDR3 nucleotide sequence: TGTGCCAGCAGTGACCGGTGGGGAGATACGCAGTATTTT. Translated: CASSDRWGDTQYF.

This clone was seen just once. The chain combines TRBV7-3 with TRBJ2-1, with D tentatively TRBD1 (5 bases). The CDR3 has 14 residues. The germline V gene has CDR1 SGHTA and CDR2 FQGTGA. Between the trimmed V and J ends, which lost 5 bases and 3 bases, there was a span of 11 bases. In nucleotides, the CDR3 is TGTGCCAGCAGCCGGGCAGGGAACTACAATGAGCAGTTCTTC. It is translated as CASSRAGNYNEQFF.

The chain combines TRBV4-1 with TRBJ1-3; D is unresolved. The V gene lost 1 base and the J gene lost 0 bases, with 10 bases spanning the gap. CDR1 is MGHRA, CDR2 YSYEKL, per germline. There are 16 residues in the CDR3. The CDR3 DNA sequence: TGCGCCAGCAGCCAAGTAGGACCTAGCTCTGGAAACACCATATATTTT. This codes for CASSQVGPSSGNTIYF.

This rearrangement joins TRBV9 to TRBJ2-3; D is possibly TRBD2 (6 bases). Per the germline V gene, CDR1 is SGDLS and CDR2 is YYNGEE. The CDR3 sequence is 15 residues long. V dropped 0 bases and J dropped 5 bases, with 13 bases sitting between them. This chain's CDR3 is CASSVGGVVEDTQYF. For the CDR3, the DNA is TGTGCCAGCAGCGTAGGCGGGGTAGTGGAAGATACGCAGTATTTT.

The chain links TRBV18 to TRBJ2-3; 9 nucleotides line up with TRBD2. Per germline, CDR1 KGHSH and CDR2 LQKENI. Unmatched junction bases numbered 4, after V lost 7 bases and J lost 5 bases. The CDR3 is 13 amino acids. The CDR3 DNA reads TGTGCCAGCTTCGGACTAGCGAGAGATACGCAGTATTTT. It translates to CASFGLARDTQYF.

This clone occurred many times. Sequence at one end of the junction differs from germline and may be a read error. This chain uses TRBV5-4 with TRBJ2-7; TRBD2 is a possible D gene (7 bases). CDR3 length: 11 residues. The germline gives CDR1 SGHNT, CDR2 YYREEE (reference sequence). The CDR3 DNA reads as TGTGCCAGCAGCTCGAGGGGGGGGCGAGCCTTC. This encodes CASSSRGGRAF.

This clone was counted only a few times. The chain couples TRBV6-5 to TRBJ1-1, with no clear D. V dropped 2 bases and J dropped 7 bases, with 8 bases sitting between them. CDR3 size: 12 residues. Germline CDR1 and CDR2: MNHEY and SVGAGI. The chain's CDR3 is CASSYTDGEAFF. CDR3 bases: TGTGCCAGCAGTTACACGGACGGTGAAGCTTTCTTT.

In its sample, this clone was seen once. V and J are TRBV2 and TRBJ2-5, with 8 positions matching TRBD2. The germline V gene encodes CDR1 SNHLY and CDR2 FYNNEI. CDR3 length equals 15 residues. The V and J ends lost 10 bases and 4 bases, in that order; junction bases with no gene match: 14. The CDR3 region has the DNA TGTGCCACCTCCCGAAAGCGGGAGTGGGGAGAGACCCAGTACTTC. This translates into CATSRKREWGETQYF. The full variable domain, with the rest looked up from reference TRBV2 and TRBJ2-5, is EPEVTQTPSHQVTQMGQEVILRCVPISNHLYFYWYRQILGQKVEFLVSFYNNEISEKSEIFDDQFSVERPDGSNFTLKIRSTKLEDSAMYFCATSRKREWGETQYFGPGTRLLVL.

This rearrangement joins TRBV15 to TRBJ2-2, with D uncertain. CDR3 length: 13 amino acids. V was clipped by 3 bases and J by 5 bases, with 7 bases between them. The germline V gene has CDR1 LNHNV and CDR2 YYDKDF (reference sequence). CDR3 nucleotides: TGTGCCACCAGCAGGGGAAGGACCGGGGAGCTGTTTTTT. It specifies CATSRGRTGELFF.

In this sample, this clone turned up a few times. The chain joins TRBV30 to TRBJ2-2, with D possibly matching TRBD1 (5 bases). This CDR3 has 12 amino acids. With 2 bases removed from V and 8 bases from J, the gap between germline ends came to 9 bases. Germline CDR1 is GTSNPN and CDR2 is SVGIG (reference sequence). The CDR3 protein is CAWSPRAGELFF. In DNA, the CDR3 is TGTGCCTGGAGTCCCAGGGCGGGGGAGCTGTTTTTT.

CDR3 DNA: TGTGCCAGCTCGCCCTATAGGCGGGACCTCACAGATACGCAGTATTTT. Translating gives CASSPYRRDLTDTQYF. The chain couples TRBV18 to TRBJ2-3; possible D gene TRBD2, 6 bases. This CDR3 comprises 16 residues. Germline CDR1 and CDR2: KGHSH and LQKENI. Trimming stripped 6 bases from V and 2 bases from J, with 18 bases between.

This clone showed up many times. The chain uses TRBV4-2 and TRBJ2-4; the D is unclear. CDR1 is LGHNA, CDR2 YNFKEQ, per germline. The germline V and J ends were trimmed by 0 bases and 2 bases, with 8 bases remaining between them. CDR3 length: 15 residues. The DNA of the CDR3 is TGTGCCAGCAGCCAAGATCCCGGCCCCAAAAACATTCAGTACTTC. It translates to CASSQDPGPKNIQYF.

The V gene is TRBV11-3, the J gene TRBJ2-5, with TRBD1 matching 9 bases. The V and J ends lost 5 bases and 4 bases, in that order; junction bases with no gene match: 5. There are 14 residues in the CDR3. Per the germline V gene, CDR1 is SGHNT and CDR2 is YENEEA. CDR3 sequence (DNA): TGTGCCAGCAGCCCCGGGACAGGGAGAGAGACCCAGTACTTC. Protein: CASSPGTGRETQYF.

The rearrangement links TRBV9 to TRBJ2-3, with a weak D call TRBD1 (6 bases). Germline CDR1 SGDLS, CDR2 YYNGEE. The length of the CDR3 is 15 residues. With 6 bases removed from V and 1 base from J, the gap between germline ends came to 15 bases. DNA for the CDR3: TGTGCCAGCACCAAGCTGGGACAAGGCACAGATACGCAGTATTTT. Translating gives CASTKLGQGTDTQYF.

The gene calls are TRBV5-4 and TRBJ2-3, with D maybe TRBD2 (5 bases). CDR1 is SGHNT and CDR2 is YYREEE in the germline V gene (reference sequence). Trimming stripped 2 bases from V and 1 base from J, with 14 bases between. The CDR3 extends over 16 amino acids. As DNA, the CDR3 is TGTGCCAGCAGCTTTGGGCTAGTGGGAGGCACAGATACGCAGTATTTT. Its translation is CASSFGLVGGTDTQYF.

The V call is TRBV4-3, the J call TRBJ2-4; the D is unclear. V was clipped by 1 base and J by 1 base, with 11 bases between them. Germline V gives CDR1 LGHNA, CDR2 YSLEER. The CDR3 is 16 amino acids. The CDR3 nucleotides read TGCGCCAGCAGCCAAGCTAGGTTGGGGGCCAAAAACATTCAGTACTTC. It is translated as CASSQARLGAKNIQYF.

Of note for this clone: Other DNA sequences in this sample translate to the same CDR3. The CDR3 DNA reads as TGTGCCAGCAGAGCAGGGGGTCAAGAGACCCAGTACTTC. Translation: CASRAGGQETQYF. The chain uses TRBV28 and TRBJ2-5; TRBD1 matches at 7 bases. V shed 6 bases, J shed 2 bases, and the junction held 3 bases outside the gene matches. Germline V CDR1 and CDR2: MDHEN, SYDVKM. The CDR3 has 13 amino acids.

V is TRBV5-4 and J is TRBJ2-2, with D possibly being TRBD2 (6 bases). The CDR3 length is 16 residues. Trimming took off 1 base at V and 7 bases at J, with 17 bases between the two ends. The V gene's germline CDR1 is SGHNT and CDR2 YYREEE (reference sequence). The CDR3 protein is CASSLLGSEKDGELFF. The CDR3 DNA reads as TGTGCCAGCAGCTTGCTCGGGAGTGAGAAGGACGGGGAGCTGTTTTTT.

This chain links TRBV7-2 with TRBJ2-1, with D tentatively TRBD2 (6 bases). CDR1 and CDR2 from the germline V gene are SGHTA and FQGNSA. This CDR3 has 15 residues. The germline V and J ends were trimmed by 5 bases and 5 bases, with 16 bases remaining between them. In nucleotides, the CDR3 is TGTGCCAGCAGCCTTAAAACGGCGGGGAACAATGAGCAGTTCTTC. Protein sequence: CASSLKTAGNNEQFF.

The genes are TRBV5-4 and TRBJ2-1; 15 positions match TRBD2. V dropped 2 bases and J dropped 2; count of bases not matched to a gene: 5. Germline CDR1 is SGHNT and CDR2 is YYREEE (reference sequence). The CDR3 extends over 18 amino acids. CDR3 DNA: TGTGCCAGCAGCTTTGGGACTAGCGGGAGGACTACCTACAATGAGCAGTTCTTC. Translated: CASSFGTSGRTTYNEQFF.

V gene TRBV7-2 combines with J gene TRBJ2-7; 7 bases match TRBD2. The germline V gene encodes CDR1 SGHTA and CDR2 FQGNSA. The trim removed 2 bases at V and 1 base at J, leaving 8 bases unmatched. This CDR3 comprises 16 residues. CDR3 DNA: TGTGCCAGCAGCTTATCGACGGGGGGTGGATCCTACGAGCAGTACTTC. Amino acids: CASSLSTGGGSYEQYF. The full variable domain, completed using reference TRBV7-2 and TRBJ2-7, is GAGVSQSPSNKVTEKGKDVELRCDPISGHTALYWYRQSLGQGLEFLIYFQGNSAPDKSGLPSDRFSAERTGGSVSTLTIQRTQQEDSAVYLCASSLSTGGGSYEQYFGPGTRLTVT.

In regard to this clone: This is likely an artifact of a read error, given a far larger clone one base away. The chain employs TRBV7-3 and TRBJ1-1, with no clear D. The V and J ends lost 5 bases and 3 bases respectively, with 10 bases between them. The CDR3 covers 13 residues. Per germline, CDR1 SGHTA and CDR2 FQGTGA. In nucleotides, the CDR3 is TGTGCCAGCAGCCAACTGGAGGACACTGAAGCTTTCTTT. Protein: CASSQLEDTEAFF.

The rearrangement uses TRBV7-2 and TRBJ2-5; TRBD2 matches 10 bases. CDR1 is SGHTA, CDR2 FQGNSA, per germline. The CDR3 runs 17 residues. Trimming at V came to 5 bases and at J to 4 bases, leaving 13 bases not matched to a gene. CDR3: CASSTAGASGSGETQYF. In nucleotides, the CDR3 is TGTGCCAGCAGCACAGCCGGGGCTAGCGGGAGTGGAGAGACCCAGTACTTC.

The V and J genes are TRBV7-8 and TRBJ2-6; D is uncertain. Trimming removed 1 base at V and 3 bases at J, with 7 bases between. Germline V gene sequence: CDR1 SGHVS, CDR2 FQNEAQ. CDR3 size: 15 residues. This CDR3 reads CASSLDQNGANVLTF. DNA for the CDR3: TGTGCCAGCAGCTTAGATCAGAATGGGGCCAACGTCCTGACTTTC.

The chain combines TRBV19 with TRBJ2-6; D ambiguous. CDR3 length: 16 amino acids. Trimming pared 5 bases from V and 2 bases from J, leaving 13 bases between. Germline V gene data show CDR1 as LNHDA and CDR2 as SQIVND (reference sequence). The CDR3 coding sequence is TGTGCCAGTAGTTACCCGCAGCAGACTGGGGCCAACGTCCTGACTTTC. This codes for CASSYPQQTGANVLTF.

Concerning this clone: This CDR3 is also generated by other DNA sequences in the sample. This chain connects TRBV30 to TRBJ1-3; D call uncertain. With 4 bases removed from V and 2 bases from J, the gap between germline ends came to 3 bases. Germline values: CDR1 GTSNPN, CDR2 SVGIG (reference sequence). The CDR3 extends over 11 amino acids. CDR3 loop: CAWTTGNTIYF. In DNA, the CDR3 is TGTGCCTGGACAACTGGAAACACCATATATTTT.

This clone was counted once. The J gene is TRBJ2-3, the V gene TRBV6-4, with D hard to call. CDR3 length: 13 amino acids. Trimming pared 9 bases from V and 4 bases from J, leaving 14 bases between. Germline V lookup: CDR1 MRHNA, CDR2 SNTAGT. The CDR3 loop is CASSGVPADTQYF. CDR3 DNA: TGTGCCAGTTCCGGAGTGCCGGCAGATACGCAGTATTTT.

V is TRBV7-8 and J is TRBJ2-1; the D gene is possibly TRBD1 (6 bases). Trimming left V 7 bases short and J 7 bases short, with 26 bases between. CDR1 and CDR2 (germline): SGHVS, FQNEAQ. CDR3 length: 17 amino acids. The CDR3 region has the DNA TGTGCCAGCACCCTTACTCCGGGACACTCAAAAGGGAATGAGCAGTTCTTC. Protein sequence: CASTLTPGHSKGNEQFF.

This clone was observed many times. The V and J genes are TRBV7-9 and TRBJ2-2; the match to TRBD1 covers 7 bases. This CDR3 is 16 amino acids long. V trimming: 2 bases; J trimming: 0 bases; junction bases outside the gene matches: 3. In germline, CDR1 is SEHNR, CDR2 FQNEAQ (reference sequence). The CDR3 bases are TGTGCCAGCAGCTTAACCGGGACAGCGAACACCGGGGAGCTGTTTTTT. This translates into CASSLTGTANTGELFF.

The genes are TRBV7-2 and TRBJ2-6; D not certain. With 2 bases removed from V and 3 bases from J, the gap between germline ends came to 8 bases. There are 15 residues in the CDR3. Germline V gives CDR1 SGHTA, CDR2 FQGNSA. The CDR3: CASSLRSLGANVLTF. The DNA of the CDR3 is TGTGCCAGCAGCTTAAGGTCACTTGGGGCCAACGTCCTGACTTTC.